This T cell receptor beta chain was sequenced in a study of CD8 T cells in ankylosing spondylitis. Points on this clonotype: Its antigen is still unknown.

MiXCR, run by TCRdb on the 5' RACE reads, gives a single entry per CDR3 protein. The table has 250,000 or so distinct CDR3 sequences, 15% to 20% seen once; the top ten hold more than 25%. The CDR3 totals 15 residues. V shed 5 bases, J shed 8 bases, and the junction held 6 bases outside the gene matches. Germline V gene data show CDR1 as MNHEY and CDR2 as SMNVEV (reference sequence). Findings and limits, study-wide: Past research had described some motif variants in reactive arthritis synovial fluid and blood. In ankylosing spondylitis patients, matched synovial fluid reportedly showed significant enrichment of disease-linked clones.

This chain joins TRBV27 and TRBJ2-2, with 12 bases matching TRBD2. The receptor's source is a male donor with ankylosing spondylitis or in good health (not recorded which). Input material: blood, either unsorted or a sorted T cell fraction (not recorded which). The CDR3 is CASSGLAGGPGELFF. In DNA form, the CDR3 reads TGTGCCAGCAGTGGTCTAGCGGGAGGGCCGGGGGAGCTGTTTTTT.